The next 27 T cell receptor beta chains were all read from a single sample in a study of blood T cells in healthy people across ages. Then a second PCR, running roughly 7 to 11 cycles, was carried out with a sample-barcoded 5' primer and a J-beta primer mix. TCRdb re-analysed the 5' RACE reads in MiXCR, keeping a single row per CDR3 protein. The repertoire holds over 950,000 distinct CDR3 sequences, with roughly 47% as singletons. Sequenced: blood. Receptors originate from a woman aged 60 to 75 in good health.

The table lists this clonotype with a few counts. The chain carries TRBV20-1 and TRBJ2-7, with D perhaps matching TRBD1 (6 bases). Germline CDR1 and CDR2: DFQATT and SNEGSKA (reference sequence). CDR3 length: 15 residues. V shed 0 bases and J shed 7 bases, with 19 bases lying between them. In DNA form, the CDR3 reads TGCAGTGCTAGAGACCCACAGGGATCGGGTGCGGAGCAGTACTTC. Translated, it gives CSARDPQGSGAEQYF.

V gene TRBV11-2 combines with J gene TRBJ2-3; perhaps TRBD1 as D (7 bases). The V gene's germline CDR1 is SGHAT and CDR2 FQNNGV. V was clipped by 1 base and J by 5 bases, with 16 bases between them. The CDR3 spans 16 residues. The CDR3 protein is CASSLGRRGPGDTQYF. The DNA of the CDR3 is TGTGCCAGCAGCTTAGGGAGGAGGGGGCCTGGAGATACGCAGTATTTT.

This clonotype was seen ten or more times. This chain uses TRBV4-3 with TRBJ2-1, with 8 positions matching TRBD2. This CDR3 spans 15 amino acids. V was clipped by 1 base and J by 2 bases; unmatched bases: 1. Germline CDR1 reads LGHNA; CDR2 reads YSLEER. The CDR3 DNA follows: TGCGCCAGCAGCCAAGTACTAGCGGCCTACAATGAGCAGTTCTTC. This gives the protein CASSQVLAAYNEQFF.

The chain couples TRBV20-1 to TRBJ2-1; 10 nucleotides agree with TRBD1. Germline lookup yields CDR1 DFQATT and CDR2 SNEGSKA (reference sequence). V lost 6 bases and J lost 2; bases outside the gene matches: 10. This CDR3 is 16 amino acids long. Written as DNA, the CDR3 is TGCAGTGCGACTCCTTCCGGGACAGGGGCCTACAATGAGCAGTTCTTC. It translates to CSATPSGTGAYNEQFF.

J is TRBJ2-1 and V is TRBV4-2; 8 bases match TRBD2. V shed 0 bases, J shed 9 bases, and the junction held 16 bases outside the gene matches. Germline CDR1 and CDR2: LGHNA and YNFKEQ. The CDR3 is 18 amino acids. The CDR3 DNA is TGTGCCAGCAGCCAAGATTCCCCTTTTTGGACTAGCACCACTGAGCAGTTCTTC. Its protein product is CASSQDSPFWTSTTEQFF.

The chain carries TRBV6-6 and TRBJ1-2, with 9 bases fitting TRBD1. CDR1 and CDR2 from the germline V gene are MNHNY and SVGAGI (reference sequence). The CDR3 is made up of 15 amino acids. V dropped 2 bases and J dropped 4; count of bases not matched to a gene: 5. The CDR3 loop is CASSYAGTGIYGYTF. The CDR3 nucleotides are TGTGCCAGCAGTTACGCCGGGACAGGGATCTATGGCTACACCTTC.

The rearrangement links TRBV4-1 to TRBJ2-2; D is undetermined. CDR1 is MGHRA and CDR2 is YSYEKL in the germline V gene. Trimming removed 4 bases from V and 2 bases from J, with 14 bases in between. CDR3 length equals 16 residues. The CDR3 region is CASSPLGRINTGELFF. The CDR3, as DNA: TGCGCCAGCAGCCCCCTGGGCAGGATAAACACCGGGGAGCTGTTTTTT.

The chain combines TRBV27 with TRBJ2-4, with D possibly matching TRBD1 (6 bases). Judging by the DNA end, TRBJ2-7 fits better; the J call may be wrong. The CDR3 runs 14 residues. Germline CDR1 reads MNHEY; CDR2 reads SMNVEV (reference sequence). CDR3 residues: CASSLVSGVREQYF. CDR3 bases: TGTGCCAGCAGTTTGGTTTCAGGGGTGCGCGAGCAGTACTTC.

This clonotype is a singleton in its sample. CDR3 sequence reads: CASSLGTTPSPLHF. The CDR3 nucleotides read TGCGCCAGCAGCCTCGGGACGACCCCATCACCCCTCCACTTT. The rearrangement uses TRBV5-1 and TRBJ1-6; weak D call: TRBD1 (5 bases). The V gene lost 4 bases and the J gene lost 10 bases, with 15 bases spanning the gap. The germline V gene has CDR1 SGHRS and CDR2 YFSETQ. This CDR3 contains 14 residues.

This clonotype has a handful of counts. This CDR3 reads CASSFAGGASGANVLTF. The CDR3 region has the DNA TGTGCCAGCAGCTTTGCCGGGGGTGCCTCTGGGGCCAACGTCCTGACTTTC. This sequence joins TRBV7-9 and TRBJ2-6, with D maybe TRBD2 (6 bases). Trimming removed 3 bases at V and 0 bases at J, with 12 bases between. Germline CDR1 and CDR2: SEHNR and FQNEAQ (reference sequence). This CDR3 is 17 amino acids long.

The gene calls are TRBV10-3 and TRBJ2-1; 13 nucleotides line up with TRBD2. J gave up 6 bases and V 4 bases, and 3 bases lay outside the gene matches. The CDR3 runs to 15 residues. Germline V gives CDR1 ENHRY, CDR2 SYGVKD. CDR3 in amino acids: CAISGGTSGVNEQFF. CDR3 nucleotides: TGTGCCATCAGTGGCGGGACTAGCGGGGTCAATGAGCAGTTCTTC.

As for this clonotype: This clone may be a read error of a much larger clone one base away. The rearrangement links TRBV29-1 to TRBJ2-5; D is unclear. The V end was cut by 4 bases, the J end by 4 bases, with 10 bases between. CDR3 length: 12 residues. Looked up from germline, CDR1 is SQVTM and CDR2 is ANQGSEA. The CDR3 region is CSVAGLSETQYF. In DNA form, the CDR3 reads TGCAGCGTTGCCGGCCTTTCAGAGACCCAGTACTTC.

The chain uses TRBV6-1 and TRBJ2-4; D may match TRBD1 or TRBD2 (5 bases each). V lost 1 base to trimming and J lost 0 bases, with 16 bases between them. This CDR3 has 18 residues. The V gene's germline CDR1 is MNHNS and CDR2 SASEGT. CDR3 residues: CASSEDPLGVLAKNIQYF. CDR3 nucleotide sequence: TGTGCCAGCAGTGAAGACCCTCTGGGGGTTCTAGCCAAAAACATTCAGTACTTC.

The chain combines TRBV7-2 with TRBJ2-3; D ambiguous. Germline CDR1 reads SGHTA; CDR2 reads FQGNSA. The length of the CDR3 is 13 residues. The V and J ends lost 2 bases and 3 bases respectively, with 6 bases between them. CDR3 nucleotide sequence: TGTGCCAGCAGCTTACCGGAGACAGATACGCAGTATTTT. Translating gives CASSLPETDTQYF.

This clonotype was detected only once. V is TRBV20-1 and J is TRBJ2-1; the D is unclear. The J call may be wrong; the DNA end is better matched by TRBJ2-7. This CDR3 has 13 residues. CDR1 and CDR2 from the germline V gene are DFQATT and SNEGSKA (reference sequence). CDR3 in amino acids: CSARDAIYNEQYF. The CDR3 nucleotides read TGCAGTGCTAGAGACGCCATCTACAATGAGCAGTACTTC.

This rearrangement joins TRBV15 to TRBJ2-5; a weak D match, TRBD2 (6 bases). The end of the DNA aligns better with TRBJ2-4, so the J call may be wrong. Germline CDR1 is LNHNV and CDR2 is YYDKDF (reference sequence). This CDR3 spans 17 amino acids. CDR3: CATSRDIGRGFKNIQYF. The CDR3 DNA reads TGTGCCACCAGCAGAGATATAGGGCGGGGATTCAAAAACATTCAGTACTTC.

This clonotype has only a few counts. The chain combines TRBV29-1 with TRBJ2-7; 15 nucleotides align to TRBD2. V was pared by 6 bases and J by 6 bases, with 6 bases of the junction left unmatched. In germline, CDR1 is SQVTM, CDR2 ANQGSEA. CDR3 length: 14 residues. CDR3 bases: TGCAGCGTGAGGACTAGCGGGAGGGAGAGCGAGCAGTACTTC. Translation gives CSVRTSGRESEQYF.

The V call is TRBV29-1, the J call TRBJ2-5; TRBD2 aligns across 8 bases. The germline V gene encodes CDR1 SQVTM and CDR2 ANQGSEA. Trimming at V came to 8 bases and at J to 11 bases, leaving 19 bases not matched to a gene. The CDR3 consists of 14 residues. In DNA form, the CDR3 reads TGCAGCCTTTCGGGCGGGGGGACCTACAATGAGCAGTACTTC. It encodes CSLSGGGTYNEQYF.

The genes are TRBV10-3 and TRBJ2-5, with D possibly being TRBD2 (5 bases). CDR1 is ENHRY and CDR2 is SYGVKD in the germline V gene. The germline V and J ends were trimmed by 11 bases and 2 bases, with 24 bases remaining between them. This CDR3 has 16 residues. The CDR3 protein is CACGSASDLIQETQYF. The DNA of the CDR3 is TGTGCCTGCGGGTCAGCGTCAGACCTTATACAAGAGACCCAGTACTTC.

This clonotype was seen many times. This CDR3 reads CSVEETAGVGEQYF. The CDR3 nucleotides are TGCAGCGTTGAAGAGACAGCGGGAGTCGGCGAGCAGTACTTC. The rearrangement links TRBV29-1 to TRBJ2-7; 8 bases map to TRBD2. There are 14 residues in the CDR3. CDR1 is SQVTM and CDR2 is ANQGSEA in the germline V gene. The junction had 7 bases not matched to a gene; V was cut back by 0 bases and J by 6 bases.

CDR3 in amino acids: CASSSTATKETQYF. Here the CDR3 DNA reads TGCGCCAGCAGCTCGACCGCGACAAAAGAGACCCAGTACTTC. The V and J genes are TRBV5-1 and TRBJ2-5; D is undetermined. Germline V gene data show CDR1 as SGHRS and CDR2 as YFSETQ. CDR3 size: 14 residues. V lost 3 bases to trimming and J lost 3 bases, with 12 bases between them.

This chain joins TRBV7-9 and TRBJ2-1; 10 bases match TRBD2. With 2 bases clipped from V and 8 bases from J, the junction kept 12 bases outside the gene matches. The CDR3 length is 17 residues. CDR1 is SEHNR, CDR2 FQNEAQ, per germline (reference sequence). The CDR3 here is CASSLIGLAGAFHEQFF. CDR3 bases: TGTGCCAGCAGCTTAATCGGCCTAGCGGGAGCGTTCCATGAGCAGTTCTTC.

This sequence joins TRBV27 and TRBJ2-2, with D unclear. The ends were cut back, 0 bases at V and 8 bases at J, with 4 bases in the middle. Germline CDR1 reads MNHEY; CDR2 reads SMNVEV (reference sequence). The CDR3 sequence is 12 residues long. CDR3 amino acids: CASSLSWGELFF. The CDR3, as DNA: TGTGCCAGCAGTTTATCGTGGGGGGAGCTGTTTTTT.

This chain uses TRBV7-8 with TRBJ2-7; 7 nucleotides match TRBD1. The CDR3 has 17 amino acids. V lost 4 bases to trimming and J lost 2 bases; unmatched junction nucleotides: 14. CDR1 is SGHVS, CDR2 FQNEAQ, per germline. DNA of the CDR3: TGTGCCAGCAGCTGGATCTATTACAGGGGTTCCCCCTACGAGCAGTACTTC. It encodes CASSWIYYRGSPYEQYF.

This clonotype appeared a single time. The chain is built from TRBV3-1 and TRBJ2-7, with 8 bases identical to TRBD1. The germline V gene has CDR1 LGHDT and CDR2 YNNKEL (reference sequence). This CDR3 spans 16 amino acids. V trimming: 4 bases; J trimming: 3 bases; junction bases outside the gene matches: 11. The CDR3 is CASSPPGQGKYYEQYF. CDR3 DNA sequence: TGTGCCAGCAGCCCGCCCGGACAGGGTAAATACTACGAGCAGTACTTC.

This chain joins TRBV29-1 and TRBJ2-7, with D possibly being TRBD2 (6 bases). Germline CDR1 and CDR2: SQVTM and ANQGSEA. The CDR3 sequence is 16 residues long. V shed 0 bases and J shed 2 bases, with 17 bases lying between them. The CDR3 nucleotides are TGCAGCGTTGAAGATTCGGGAGCCGGGACTCCCTACGAGCAGTACTTC. It is translated as CSVEDSGAGTPYEQYF.

CDR3 nucleotides: TGTGCCAGCAGCCAAGATCTAAACTCGCAGTACTTC. Its translation is CASSQDLNSQYF. The chain has TRBV3-1 and TRBJ2-7; D uncertain. The germline gives CDR1 LGHDT, CDR2 YNNKEL (reference sequence). The CDR3 is 12 amino acids. V shed 0 bases and J shed 9 bases, with 9 bases lying between them.